The 2 T cell receptor beta chains presented below share a single source sample, sequenced in a study of blood T cell repertoires in COVID-19. Assay used: immunoSEQ multiplex PCR; TCRdb lists only in-frame clones, some missing. The sample has around 150,000 clones; 79% are singletons. Sequences were obtained from peripheral blood. The receptors come from a man over 45 with active or convalescent COVID-19.

This clone was seen a single time. The chain links TRBV6-6 to TRBJ2-7, with TRBD1 matching over 11 bases. The CDR3 is made up of 20 amino acids. The germline CDR1 and CDR2 sequences are MNHNY and SVGAGI (reference sequence). V lost 6 bases, J lost 4 bases, and 23 bases stayed unmatched. The CDR3 reads CASSRVLDRGLRTPRYEQYF. DNA of the CDR3: TGTGCCAGCAGCCGCGTCCTGGACAGGGGGCTCCGGACTCCAAGGTACGAGCAGTACTTC.

The chain is built from TRBV3-1 (or the pseudogene TRBV3-2) and TRBJ2-5; weak D call: TRBD1 (6 bases). CDR1 and CDR2 (germline): LGHDT, YNNKEL (reference sequence). The V end was cut by 6 bases, the J end by 4 bases, with 6 bases between. The CDR3 contains 11 residues. CDR3 sequence (DNA): TGTGCCAGCAGAGGGGGAGAGACCCAGTACTTC. Residues: CASRGGETQYF.